The TCR beta chain described here comes from a study of T cells in Graves' hyperthyroidism and ophthalmopathy. Study in general: Peripheral blood was taken when the disease was first diagnosed, before any treatment began.

This clonotype occurred many times. A 10 ml volume of fresh peripheral blood provided the PBMCs. The V segment lost 3 bases and the J segment 1 base; nucleotides outside the gene matches: 5. The germline CDR1 and CDR2 sequences are SGHRS and YFSETQ. This CDR3 spans 16 amino acids. RNA transcripts yielded amplified TCR beta CDR3 regions. HTBI primers drove first-round RT-PCR of the TCR CDR3. TCRdb ran MiXCR on the multiplex PCR reads and lists one entry per CDR3 protein. The profile shows under 400,000 distinct CDR3 sequences, 13% to 15% of them singletons. Sequenced input: blood. The chain joins TRBV5-1 to TRBJ2-3; 10 positions match TRBD1. The sequence was obtained from a woman in her sixties or seventies with Graves' ophthalmopathy. This CDR3 is CASSSTGGSGTDTQYF. The CDR3 bases are TGCGCCAGCAGCTCGACAGGGGGCTCAGGCACAGATACGCAGTATTTT.